Given below is one T cell receptor beta chain in context. The source of the sample is a study of T cell clonotyping in hematopoietic cell transplantation. The trim removed 0 bases at V and 7 bases at J, leaving 16 bases unmatched. Germline lookup yields CDR1 SGHNT and CDR2 YYREEE (reference sequence). The CDR3 is 18 amino acids. Generated by immunoSEQ multiplex PCR, the TCRdb table keeps only in-frame clones and is missing some. Of 10,000 to 15,000 clones in the sample, around 83% are singletons; the top ten hold approximately 5.4%. The sample in question was PBMCs, obtained 100 days after allogeneic stem cell transplant. The sequence derives from a female patient between 35 and 55 years old who had an allogeneic stem cell transplant from a related donor, so T cells may come from the graft donor. Some clones in this sample may be carry-over from other donors' samples. The V and J genes are TRBV5-4 and TRBJ2-1; 7 bases are a match to TRBD2. For the CDR3, the DNA is TGTGCCAGCAGCTTGGATGACGGGGGGAGGGGTTTGCGGAATGAGCAGTTCTTC. Protein sequence: CASSLDDGGRGLRNEQFF.